This T cell receptor beta chain was documented in a study of T cell responses to AZD1222 COVID-19 vaccine. Overall study context: Second-dose intervals near 4 or 12 weeks were combined.

Some clones are missing from TCRdb's copy, which holds only in-frame ones; the method was immunoSEQ multiplex PCR. The sample carries some 140,000 clones, around 90% recorded once. Study-level findings and limits: Only a handful of individuals given AZD1222 were seropositive at baseline. Receipt of two AZD1222 doses was followed by a rise in Spike-specific TCR breadth and depth.

The ends lost 3 bases at V and 4 bases at J; junction bases unmatched: 3. CDR1 is DFQATT and CDR2 is SNEGSKA in the germline V gene (reference sequence). The CDR3 extends over 12 amino acids. As regards this clone: Its specificity is not known.

The chain couples TRBV20-1 to TRBJ2-7; TRBD1 agrees at 7 bases. Sequenced material: peripheral blood, taken on day 0 of AZD1222 vaccination. This TCR was recovered from an adult in good health. The CDR3, as DNA: TGCAGTGCTAGTCAGGGGGTATACGAGCAGTACTTC. Its translation is CSASQGVYEQYF.